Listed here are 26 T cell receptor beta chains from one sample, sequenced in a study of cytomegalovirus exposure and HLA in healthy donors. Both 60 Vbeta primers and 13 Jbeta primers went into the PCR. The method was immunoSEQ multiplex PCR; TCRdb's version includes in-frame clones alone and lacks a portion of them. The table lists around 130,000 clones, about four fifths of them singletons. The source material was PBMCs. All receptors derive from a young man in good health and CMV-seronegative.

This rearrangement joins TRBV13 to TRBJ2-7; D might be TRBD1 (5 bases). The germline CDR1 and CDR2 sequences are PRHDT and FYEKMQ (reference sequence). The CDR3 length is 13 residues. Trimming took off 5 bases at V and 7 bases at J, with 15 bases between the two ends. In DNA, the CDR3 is TGTGCCAGCAGCCAGAGAGGCAGGGAAGAGCAGTACTTC. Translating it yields CASSQRGREEQYF. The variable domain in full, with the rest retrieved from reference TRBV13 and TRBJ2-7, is AAGVIQSPRHLIKEKRETATLKCYPIPRHDTVYWYQQGPGQDPQFLISFYEKMQSDKGSIPDRFSAQQFSDYHSELNMSSLELGDSALYFCASSQRGREEQYFGPGTRLTVT.

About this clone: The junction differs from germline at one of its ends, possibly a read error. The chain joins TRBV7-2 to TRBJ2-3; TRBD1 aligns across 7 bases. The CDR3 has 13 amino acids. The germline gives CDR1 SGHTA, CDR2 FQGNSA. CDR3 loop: CASSSYRGSKRHF. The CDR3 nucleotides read TGTGCCAGCAGCTCCTACAGGGGATCCAAGCGGCATTTT.

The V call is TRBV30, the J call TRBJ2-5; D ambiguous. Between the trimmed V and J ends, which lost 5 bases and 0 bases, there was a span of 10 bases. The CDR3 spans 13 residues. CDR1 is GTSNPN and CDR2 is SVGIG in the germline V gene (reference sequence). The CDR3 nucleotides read TGTGCCTGGTACAGTCACCACCAAGAGACCCAGTACTTC. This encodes CAWYSHHQETQYF.

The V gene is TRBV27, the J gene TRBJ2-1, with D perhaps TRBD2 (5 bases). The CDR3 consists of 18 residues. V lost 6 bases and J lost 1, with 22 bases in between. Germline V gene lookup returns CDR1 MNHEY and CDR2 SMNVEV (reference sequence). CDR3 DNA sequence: TGTGCCAGCAGAGAAGGACGTGGCGGGTATCTATCCTACAATGAGCAGTTCTTC. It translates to CASREGRGGYLSYNEQFF.

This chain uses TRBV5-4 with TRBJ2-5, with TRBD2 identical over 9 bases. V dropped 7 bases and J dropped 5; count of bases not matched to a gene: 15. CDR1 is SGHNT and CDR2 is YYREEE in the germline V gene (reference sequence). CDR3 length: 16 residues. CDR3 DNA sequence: TGTGCCAGCGCACGGGGTCTAGCAGCGGGGGGTGAGACCCAGTACTTC. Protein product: CASARGLAAGGETQYF.

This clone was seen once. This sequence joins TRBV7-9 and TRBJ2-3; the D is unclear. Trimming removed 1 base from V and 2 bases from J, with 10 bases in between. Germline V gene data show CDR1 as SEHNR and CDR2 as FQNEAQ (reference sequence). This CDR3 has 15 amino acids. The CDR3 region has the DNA TGTGCCAGCAGCTTAGTACGGAGCCCCACAGATACGCAGTATTTT. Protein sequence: CASSLVRSPTDTQYF.

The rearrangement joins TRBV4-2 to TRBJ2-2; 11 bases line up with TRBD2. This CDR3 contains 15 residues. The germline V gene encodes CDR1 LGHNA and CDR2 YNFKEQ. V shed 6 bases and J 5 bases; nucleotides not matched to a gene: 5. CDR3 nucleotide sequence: TGTGCCAGCAGGAGGGTAGCGGGAGGGACCGGGGAGCTGTTTTTT. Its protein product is CASRRVAGGTGELFF.

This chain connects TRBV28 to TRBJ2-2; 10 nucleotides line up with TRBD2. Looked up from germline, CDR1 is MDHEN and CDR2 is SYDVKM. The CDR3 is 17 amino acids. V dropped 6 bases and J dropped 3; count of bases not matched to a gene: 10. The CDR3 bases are TGTGCCAGCAGACACGGGAGCGGGAGGGCCCACACCGGGGAGCTGTTTTTT. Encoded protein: CASRHGSGRAHTGELFF.

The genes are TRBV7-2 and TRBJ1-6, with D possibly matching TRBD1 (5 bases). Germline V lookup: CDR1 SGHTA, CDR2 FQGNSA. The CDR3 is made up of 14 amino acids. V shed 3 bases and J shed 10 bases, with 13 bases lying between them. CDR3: CASSFPQGFSPLHF. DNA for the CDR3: TGTGCCAGCAGCTTTCCCCAGGGATTCTCACCCCTCCACTTT.

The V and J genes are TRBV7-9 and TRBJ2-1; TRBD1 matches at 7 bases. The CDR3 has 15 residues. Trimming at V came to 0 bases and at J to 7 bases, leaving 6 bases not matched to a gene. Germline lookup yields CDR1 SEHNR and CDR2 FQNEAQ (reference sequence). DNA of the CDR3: TGTGCCAGCAGCTTAGCTACAGCAGGGGGTAATGAGCAGTTCTTC. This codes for CASSLATAGGNEQFF.

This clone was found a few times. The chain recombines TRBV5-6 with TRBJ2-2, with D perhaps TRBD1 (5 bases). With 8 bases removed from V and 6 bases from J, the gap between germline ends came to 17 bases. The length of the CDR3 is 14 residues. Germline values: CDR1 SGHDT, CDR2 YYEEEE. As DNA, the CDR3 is TGTGCCAGTCAGAGTCCAGGGCGATCCGGGGAGCTGTTTTTT. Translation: CASQSPGRSGELFF.

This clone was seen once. The CDR3 region is CASMGQNQNIQYF. As DNA, the CDR3 is TGCGCCAGCATGGGGCAGAACCAAAACATTCAGTACTTC. This chain joins TRBV10-2 and TRBJ2-4; a weak D match, TRBD1 (5 bases). This CDR3 spans 13 amino acids. V was pared by 7 bases and J by 5 bases, with 12 bases between. The V gene's germline CDR1 is WSHSY and CDR2 SAAADI.

The CDR3 bases are TGTGCCAGCAGTTTTGGCGGGGCCAACGTCCTGACTTTC. It translates to CASSFGGANVLTF. This sequence joins TRBV28 and TRBJ2-6; no reliable D call. Germline V gene data show CDR1 as MDHEN and CDR2 as SYDVKM. V was cut by 3 bases and J by 4 bases, with 4 bases left in between. The CDR3 loop spans 13 amino acids.

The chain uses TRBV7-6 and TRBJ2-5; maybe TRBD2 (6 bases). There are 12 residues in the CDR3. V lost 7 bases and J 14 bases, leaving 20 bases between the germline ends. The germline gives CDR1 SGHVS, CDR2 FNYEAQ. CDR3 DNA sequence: TGTGCCAGCACCCTTATTGGGGGGTCCTCTTACTTC. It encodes CASTLIGGSSYF. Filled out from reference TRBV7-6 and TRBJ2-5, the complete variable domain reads GAGVSQSPRYKVTKRGQDVALRCDPISGHVSLYWYRQALGQGPEFLTYFNYEAQQDKSGLPNDRFSAERPEGSISTLTIQRTEQRDSAMYRCASTLIGGSSYFGPGTRLLVL.

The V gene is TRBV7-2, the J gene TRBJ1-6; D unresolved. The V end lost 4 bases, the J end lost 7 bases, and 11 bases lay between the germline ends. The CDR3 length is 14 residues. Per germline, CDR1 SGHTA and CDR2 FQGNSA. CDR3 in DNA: TGTGCCAGCAGCTCCCAACCTAGGAATTCACCCCTCCACTTT. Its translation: CASSSQPRNSPLHF. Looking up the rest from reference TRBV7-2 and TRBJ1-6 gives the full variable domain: GAGVSQSPSNKVTEKGKDVELRCDPISGHTALYWYRQSLGQGLEFLIYFQGNSAPDKSGLPSDRFSAERTGGSVSTLTIQRTQQEDSAVYLCASSSQPRNSPLHFGNGTRLTVT.

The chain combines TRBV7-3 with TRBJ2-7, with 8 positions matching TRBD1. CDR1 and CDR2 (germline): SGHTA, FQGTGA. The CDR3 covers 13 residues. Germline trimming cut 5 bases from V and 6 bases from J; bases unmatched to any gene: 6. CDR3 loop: CASSPSTGVEQYF. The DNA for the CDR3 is TGTGCCAGCAGCCCATCGACAGGGGTCGAGCAGTACTTC.

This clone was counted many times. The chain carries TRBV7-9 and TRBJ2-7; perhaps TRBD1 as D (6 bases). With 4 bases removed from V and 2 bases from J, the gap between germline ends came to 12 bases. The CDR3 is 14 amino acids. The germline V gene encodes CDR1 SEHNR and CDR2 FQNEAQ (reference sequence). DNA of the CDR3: TGTGCCAGCAGCTGGGGACAAGTTACCTACGAGCAGTACTTC. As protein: CASSWGQVTYEQYF.

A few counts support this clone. The CDR3 spells CASSLGGRRTGELFF. In nucleotides, the CDR3 is TGTGCCAGCAGCTTGGGGGGCAGACGAACCGGGGAGCTGTTTTTT. V and J are TRBV5-4 and TRBJ2-2; a weak D match, TRBD1 (5 bases). V lost 0 bases and J 5 bases, leaving 11 bases between the germline ends. CDR1 and CDR2 from the germline V gene are SGHNT and YYREEE (reference sequence). The CDR3 runs 15 residues.

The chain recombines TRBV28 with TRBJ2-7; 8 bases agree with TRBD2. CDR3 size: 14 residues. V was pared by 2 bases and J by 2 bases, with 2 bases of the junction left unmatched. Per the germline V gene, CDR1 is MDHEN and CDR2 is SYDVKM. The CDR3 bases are TGTGCCAGCAGTTTAGGCGGGGGGCCCTACGAGCAGTACTTC. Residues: CASSLGGGPYEQYF.

The CDR3 loop is CASSEVTGTDTQYF. In DNA form, the CDR3 reads TGTGCCAGCAGTGAAGTTACGGGCACAGATACGCAGTATTTT. The rearrangement uses TRBV2 and TRBJ2-3; D is unclear. Germline CDR1 reads SNHLY; CDR2 reads FYNNEI. V was clipped by 1 base and J by 1 base, with 6 bases between them. The CDR3 has 14 amino acids. Complete variable domain (other parts from reference TRBV2 and TRBJ2-3): EPEVTQTPSHQVTQMGQEVILRCVPISNHLYFYWYRQILGQKVEFLVSFYNNEISEKSEIFDDQFSVERPDGSNFTLKIRSTKLEDSAMYFCASSEVTGTDTQYFGPGTRLTVL.

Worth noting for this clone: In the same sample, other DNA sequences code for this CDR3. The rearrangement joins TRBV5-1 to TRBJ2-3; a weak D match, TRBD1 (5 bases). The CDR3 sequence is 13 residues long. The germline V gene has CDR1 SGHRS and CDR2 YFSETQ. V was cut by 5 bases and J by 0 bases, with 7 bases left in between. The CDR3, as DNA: TGCGCCAGCAGTCCAGGGAGCACAGATACGCAGTATTTT. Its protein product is CASSPGSTDTQYF.

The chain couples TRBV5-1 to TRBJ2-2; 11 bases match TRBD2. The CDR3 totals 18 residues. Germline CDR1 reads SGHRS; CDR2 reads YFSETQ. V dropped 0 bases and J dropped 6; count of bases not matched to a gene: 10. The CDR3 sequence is CASSLASGGTSGAGELFF. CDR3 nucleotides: TGCGCCAGCAGCTTGGCTTCGGGGGGGACTAGCGGTGCCGGGGAGCTGTTTTTT.

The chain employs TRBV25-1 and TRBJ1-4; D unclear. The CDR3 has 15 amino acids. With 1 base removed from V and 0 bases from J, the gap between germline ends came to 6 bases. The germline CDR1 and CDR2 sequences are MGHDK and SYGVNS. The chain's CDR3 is CASSEFAATNEKLFF. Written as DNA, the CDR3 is TGTGCCAGCAGTGAATTCGCAGCAACTAATGAAAAACTGTTTTTT.

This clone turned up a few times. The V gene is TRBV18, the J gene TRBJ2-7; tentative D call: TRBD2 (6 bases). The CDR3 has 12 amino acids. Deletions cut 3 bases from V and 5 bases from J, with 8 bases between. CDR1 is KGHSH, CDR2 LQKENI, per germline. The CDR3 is CASSPGGNEQYF. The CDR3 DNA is TGTGCCAGCTCACCGGGAGGAAACGAGCAGTACTTC.

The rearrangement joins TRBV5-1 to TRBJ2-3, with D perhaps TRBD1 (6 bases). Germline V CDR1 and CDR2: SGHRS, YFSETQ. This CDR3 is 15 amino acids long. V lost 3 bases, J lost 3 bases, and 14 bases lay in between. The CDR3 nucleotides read TGCGCCAGCAGCTGGCTGGGACAACTGACAGATACGCAGTATTTT. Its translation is CASSWLGQLTDTQYF.

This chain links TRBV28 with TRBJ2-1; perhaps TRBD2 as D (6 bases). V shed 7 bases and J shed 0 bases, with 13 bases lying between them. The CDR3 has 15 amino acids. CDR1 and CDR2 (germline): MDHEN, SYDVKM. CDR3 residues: CASIKTGSSYNEQFF. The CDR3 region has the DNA TGTGCCAGCATCAAAACCGGGAGCTCCTACAATGAGCAGTTCTTC.